What follows are 23 T cell receptor beta chains derived from one specimen sequenced in a study of T cells after yellow fever vaccination. MiXCR was run by TCRdb on the 5' RACE reads, yielding one entry per CDR3 protein. The table lists under 80,000 distinct CDR3 sequences, 6.5% to 9% of them singletons. The material was CD8+ T cells sorted from PBMCs, obtained 15 days after the yellow fever booster vaccination. All receptors come from a man in his thirties or forties who received the YFV17D yellow fever vaccine.

At least ten counts were recorded for this clonotype. The gene calls are TRBV20-1 and TRBJ1-5; unclear D gene. From germline, CDR1 is DFQATT and CDR2 SNEGSKA (reference sequence). Trimming removed 6 bases at V and 2 bases at J, with 14 bases between. The CDR3 is 14 residues long. CDR3 amino acids: CSAISGIGNQPQHF. The CDR3 coding sequence is TGCAGTGCCATATCGGGTATAGGCAATCAGCCCCAGCATTTT.

This clonotype was counted ten times or more. J is TRBJ2-7 and V is TRBV4-3, with TRBD2 identical over 8 bases. Looked up from germline, CDR1 is LGHNA and CDR2 is YSLEER. V trimming: 4 bases; J trimming: 5 bases; junction bases outside the gene matches: 7. The CDR3 sequence is 14 residues long. CDR3 residues: CASSPGLAIHEQYF. The CDR3 coding sequence is TGCGCCAGCAGCCCTGGACTAGCTATCCACGAGCAGTACTTC.

This clonotype was picked up many times. The rearrangement uses TRBV11-2 and TRBJ2-1, with TRBD1 as a possible D gene (5 bases). CDR1 SGHAT and CDR2 FQNNGV come from the germline V gene. This CDR3 is 16 amino acids long. V was cut by 0 bases and J by 5 bases, with 14 bases left in between. CDR3 residues: CASSLDLGRVHNEQFF. In DNA form, the CDR3 reads TGTGCCAGCAGCTTAGATCTCGGCAGGGTCCACAATGAGCAGTTCTTC.

The sample holds many counts of this clonotype. V usage is TRBV6-2 or TRBV6-3 and J usage is TRBJ2-7, with 7 bases aligning to TRBD2. There are 20 residues in the CDR3. CDR1 and CDR2 from the germline V gene are MNHEY and SVGEGT. V trimming: 5 bases; J trimming: 2 bases; junction bases outside the gene matches: 24. The CDR3 DNA follows: TGTGCCAGCAGTACAGATTGGGCGGGGGTTTGGCCTCAAAGACCCTACGAGCAGTACTTC. It is translated as CASSTDWAGVWPQRPYEQYF.

Note on this clonotype: Since a much larger clone is just one base distant, this may be a read error. The gene calls are TRBV7-8 and TRBJ2-7; no definite D call. V lost 6 bases and J lost 2, with 8 bases in between. The CDR3 totals 12 residues. CDR1 and CDR2 from the germline V gene are SGHVS and FQNEAQ. CDR3 region: CASRHSPYEQYF. DNA for the CDR3: TGTGCCAGCAGGCACAGCCCCTACGAGCAGTACTTC.

At least ten counts were recorded for this clonotype. The rearrangement uses TRBV12-3 or TRBV12-4 and TRBJ2-7; D is possibly TRBD1 (6 bases). Trimming cost V 6 bases and J 2 bases, with 14 bases left between them. The CDR3 length is 14 residues. CDR3 loop: CASSSGTPTYEQYF. DNA for the CDR3: TGTGCCAGCAGCTCCGGGACACCTACCTACGAGCAGTACTTC.

This clonotype was recorded many times. The V call is TRBV6-2 or TRBV6-3, the J call TRBJ2-1, with D hard to call. CDR1 MNHEY and CDR2 SVGEGT come from the germline V gene. Trimming shortened V by 1 base and J by 4 bases, and 2 bases separated the two germline ends. There are 12 residues in the CDR3. The CDR3 bases are TGTGCCAGCAGTTACTATTACAATGAGCAGTTCTTC. It translates to CASSYYYNEQFF.

This clonotype showed up just a few times. The chain has TRBV12-3 or TRBV12-4 and TRBJ2-7; 10 bases line up with TRBD2. Germline trimming cut 6 bases from V and 0 bases from J; bases unmatched to any gene: 14. There are 18 residues in the CDR3. CDR3 coding DNA: TGTGCCAGCAGCCGCGTGGAGGGACTAGCGACAAGCTCCTACGAGCAGTACTTC. It codes for CASSRVEGLATSSYEQYF.

This clonotype was counted ten times or more. The genes are TRBV4-3 and TRBJ2-3; D remains ambiguous. This CDR3 spans 15 amino acids. Trimming pared 1 base from V and 1 base from J, leaving 9 bases between. Germline values: CDR1 LGHNA, CDR2 YSLEER. CDR3 bases: TGCGCCAGCAGCCAAGCCATAGCCGGCACAGATACGCAGTATTTT. This gives the protein CASSQAIAGTDTQYF.

Here the CDR3 DNA reads TGTGCCAGCAGCTTAGACCCGTTCGAGCAGTACTTC. Its protein is CASSLDPFEQYF. V is TRBV7-2 and J is TRBJ2-7; D gene ambiguous. Germline V CDR1 and CDR2: SGHTA, FQGNSA. Deletions cut 1 base from V and 6 bases from J, with 7 bases between. The CDR3 totals 12 residues. Full variable domain (remainder filled in from reference TRBV7-2 and TRBJ2-7): GAGVSQSPSNKVTEKGKDVELRCDPISGHTALYWYRQSLGQGLEFLIYFQGNSAPDKSGLPSDRFSAERTGGSVSTLTIQRTQQEDSAVYLCASSLDPFEQYFGPGTRLTVT.

The V call is TRBV27, the J call TRBJ2-7; the match to TRBD2 covers 13 bases. The J segment lost 3 bases and the V segment lost 8 bases, leaving 4 bases of the junction unmatched. This CDR3 region has 14 residues. The germline gives CDR1 MNHEY, CDR2 SMNVEV (reference sequence). The DNA for the CDR3 is TGTGCCAGCGGACTAGCGGGAGAAGTCTACGAGCAGTACTTC. Its protein product is CASGLAGEVYEQYF.

This clonotype has ten or more counts. This chain connects TRBV28 to TRBJ2-7, with 11 bases identical to TRBD2. The CDR3 length is 19 residues. Germline assignment: CDR1 MDHEN and CDR2 SYDVKM. Trimming removed 2 bases from V and 2 bases from J; junction bases left unmatched: 14. The CDR3: CASSLERASGRSIAYEQYF. CDR3 nucleotides: TGTGCCAGCAGTTTAGAAAGGGCTAGCGGGAGGTCCATAGCCTACGAGCAGTACTTC.

This clonotype was recorded at least ten times. V and J are TRBV28 and TRBJ1-1; 10 nucleotides line up with TRBD1. V gave up 6 bases and J gave up 4 bases; unmatched junction bases: 11. Germline V lookup: CDR1 MDHEN, CDR2 SYDVKM. The CDR3 contains 16 residues. CDR3 loop: CASRPGQGEDGTEAFF. DNA of the CDR3: TGTGCCAGCAGACCCGGACAGGGGGAGGATGGCACTGAAGCTTTCTTT.

This clonotype came up many times. The chain combines TRBV20-1 with TRBJ2-7, with 9 positions matching TRBD2. Germline CDR1 is DFQATT and CDR2 is SNEGSKA (reference sequence). The V and J ends lost 5 bases and 1 base, in that order; junction bases with no gene match: 3. This CDR3 region has 13 residues. The CDR3 region is CSAPAGGSYEQYF. In DNA, the CDR3 is TGCAGTGCTCCAGCGGGAGGATCCTACGAGCAGTACTTC.

This clonotype showed up many times. The chain couples TRBV14 to TRBJ1-2, with a possible D match to TRBD1 (6 bases). V was shortened by 4 bases and J by 6 bases, with 12 bases between the two germline ends. Germline CDR1 reads SGHDN; CDR2 reads FVKESK. CDR3 length: 13 residues. CDR3 loop: CASSLLGTHGYTF. CDR3 nucleotides: TGTGCCAGCAGCCTTCTTGGGACACATGGCTACACCTTC.

There are a few counts of this clonotype. The chain uses TRBV27 and TRBJ2-7, with TRBD2 as a possible D gene (6 bases). Trimming removed 1 base from V and 6 bases from J, with 7 bases in between. The CDR3 covers 12 residues. Germline CDR1 reads MNHEY; CDR2 reads SMNVEV (reference sequence). CDR3 DNA sequence: TGTGCCAGCAGTTTATTGGGGGGCGAGCAGTACTTC. Amino acid sequence: CASSLLGGEQYF.

Ten or more counts support this clonotype. The chain is built from TRBV5-1 and TRBJ1-2; the match to TRBD1 covers 11 bases. This CDR3 has 14 amino acids. With V trimmed by 3 bases and J by 8 bases, 6 bases remained unmatched. Per germline, CDR1 SGHRS and CDR2 YFSETQ. The CDR3: CASSSGQGALGYTF. The DNA for the CDR3 is TGCGCCAGCAGCTCTGGACAGGGGGCGCTCGGCTACACCTTC.

The table lists this clonotype with many counts. The chain carries TRBV11-2 and TRBJ2-1; 9 bases are shared with TRBD2. CDR3 size: 17 residues. The germline V gene has CDR1 SGHAT and CDR2 FQNNGV. Trimming removed 0 bases from V and 6 bases from J; junction bases left unmatched: 9. This CDR3 reads CASSLEGAGGYLNEQFF. Here the CDR3 DNA reads TGTGCCAGCAGCTTAGAGGGGGCGGGAGGGTACCTCAATGAGCAGTTCTTC. The variable domain in full, with the rest retrieved from reference TRBV11-2 and TRBJ2-1, is EAGVAQSPRYKIIEKRQSVAFWCNPISGHATLYWYQQILGQGPKLLIQFQNNGVVDDSQLPKDRFSAERLKGVDSTLKIQPAKLEDSAVYLCASSLEGAGGYLNEQFFGPGTRLTVL.

This clonotype was recorded at least ten times. CDR3 amino acids: CASSRPPDRVSLGEQYF. For the CDR3, the DNA is TGTGCCAGCAGTCGACCCCCCGACAGGGTTTCCCTAGGGGAGCAGTACTTC. The chain has TRBV7-9 and TRBJ2-7; 7 nucleotides match TRBD1. The CDR3 is made up of 17 amino acids. J lost 7 bases, V lost 6 bases, and 21 bases had no gene match. Germline assignment: CDR1 SEHNR and CDR2 FQNEAQ (reference sequence).

This clonotype has a count of ten or more. This rearrangement joins TRBV20-1 to TRBJ2-1, with 10 bases lining up with TRBD2. This CDR3 has 18 residues. Looked up from germline, CDR1 is DFQATT and CDR2 is SNEGSKA (reference sequence). J lost 0 bases, V lost 2 bases, and 10 bases had no gene match. CDR3 coding DNA: TGCAGTGCTAGATCAGGGTACGCTAGCGGGAGCTCCTACAATGAGCAGTTCTTC. Amino acid sequence: CSARSGYASGSSYNEQFF.

V is TRBV20-1 and J is TRBJ2-4; TRBD1 is a possible D gene (6 bases). Germline-derived CDR1 and CDR2 are DFQATT and SNEGSKA (reference sequence). The germline V and J ends were trimmed by 6 bases and 3 bases, with 27 bases remaining between them. The CDR3 is 18 amino acids. The CDR3 region is CSAAGLEGVKGFKNIQYF. The CDR3 coding sequence is TGCAGTGCCGCAGGACTTGAGGGGGTAAAGGGTTTCAAAAACATTCAGTACTTC.

This clonotype was seen repeatedly, ten times or more. The chain joins TRBV5-4 to TRBJ2-5; TRBD2 might be the D (6 bases). CDR1 is SGHNT and CDR2 is YYREEE in the germline V gene (reference sequence). Trimming removed 2 bases at V and 5 bases at J, with 13 bases between. This CDR3 comprises 14 residues. The CDR3 nucleotides read TGTGCCAGCAGCTTAGGAGGGAGCTGGGAGACCCAGTACTTC. This codes for CASSLGGSWETQYF.

This clonotype was counted many times. The J gene is TRBJ2-7, the V gene TRBV13; TRBD2 is a possible D gene (5 bases). Germline V gene lookup returns CDR1 PRHDT and CDR2 FYEKMQ (reference sequence). The CDR3 totals 13 residues. V was trimmed by 5 bases and J by 6 bases, leaving 14 bases between them. DNA of the CDR3: TGTGCCAGCAGCACGGAGGTGGGTCTCGAGCAGTACTTC. This translates into CASSTEVGLEQYF.